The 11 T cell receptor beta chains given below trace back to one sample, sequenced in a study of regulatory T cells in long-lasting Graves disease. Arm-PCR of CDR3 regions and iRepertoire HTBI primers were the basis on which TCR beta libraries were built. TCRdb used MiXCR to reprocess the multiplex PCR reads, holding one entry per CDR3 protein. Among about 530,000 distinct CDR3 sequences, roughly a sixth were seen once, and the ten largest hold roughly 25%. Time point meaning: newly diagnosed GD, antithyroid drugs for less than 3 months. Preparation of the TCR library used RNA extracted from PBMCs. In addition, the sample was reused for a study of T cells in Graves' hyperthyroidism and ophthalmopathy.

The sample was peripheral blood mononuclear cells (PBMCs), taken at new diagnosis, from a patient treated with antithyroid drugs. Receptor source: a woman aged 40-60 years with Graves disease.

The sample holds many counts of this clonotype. The CDR3 region is CASSSLPGRTEQFF. The CDR3 DNA reads as TGTGCCAGCAGTTCTCTACCGGGACGAACCGAGCAGTTCTTC. The chain employs TRBV12-3 or TRBV12-4 and TRBJ2-1, with D possibly being TRBD1 or TRBD2 (5 bases each). V dropped 4 bases and J dropped 10 bases, with 17 bases sitting between them. The CDR3 runs 14 residues.

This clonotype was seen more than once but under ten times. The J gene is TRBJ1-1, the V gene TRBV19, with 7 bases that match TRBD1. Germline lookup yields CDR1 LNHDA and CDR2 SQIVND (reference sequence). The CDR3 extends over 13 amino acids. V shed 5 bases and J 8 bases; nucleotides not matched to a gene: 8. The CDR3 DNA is TGTGCCAGTAGTCCCAGGACAGGTGACGAAGCTTTCTTT. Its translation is CASSPRTGDEAFF. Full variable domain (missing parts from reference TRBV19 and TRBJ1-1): DGGITQSPKYLFRKEGQNVTLSCEQNLNHDAMYWYRQDPGQGLRLIYYSQIVNDFQKGDIAEGYSVSREKKESFPLTVTSAQKNPTAFYLCASSPRTGDEAFFGQGTRLTVV.

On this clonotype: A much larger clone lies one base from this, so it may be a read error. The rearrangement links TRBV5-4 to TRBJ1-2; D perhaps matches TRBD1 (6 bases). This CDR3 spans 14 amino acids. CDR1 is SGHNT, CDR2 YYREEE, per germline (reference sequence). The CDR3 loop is CVSRKDRLNYGYTF. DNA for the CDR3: TGTGTCAGCAGAAAAGACAGGCTTAACTATGGCTACACCTTC. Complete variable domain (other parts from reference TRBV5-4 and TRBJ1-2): ETGVTQSPTHLIKTRGQQVTLRCSSQSGHNTVSWYQQALGQGPQFIFQYYREEENGRGNFPPRFSGLQFPNYSSELNVNALELDDSALYLCVSRKDRLNYGYTFGSGTRLTVV.

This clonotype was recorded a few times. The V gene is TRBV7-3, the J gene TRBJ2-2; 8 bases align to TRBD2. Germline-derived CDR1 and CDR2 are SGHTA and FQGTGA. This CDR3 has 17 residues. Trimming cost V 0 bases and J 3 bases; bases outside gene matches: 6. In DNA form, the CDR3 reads TGTGCCAGCAGCTTAACGTCGACGGGGGGGGACACCGGGGAGCTGTTTTTT. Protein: CASSLTSTGGDTGELFF.

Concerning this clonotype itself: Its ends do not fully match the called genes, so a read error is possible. The CDR3 here is CASSLGTAPYGYTF. CDR3 nucleotides: TGTGCCAGCAGTTTGGGGACAGCCCCTTATGGCTACACCTTC. The chain couples TRBV5-5 to TRBJ1-2; 7 bases agree with TRBD1. Germline V CDR1 and CDR2: SGHKS, YYEKEE (reference sequence). This CDR3 contains 14 residues.

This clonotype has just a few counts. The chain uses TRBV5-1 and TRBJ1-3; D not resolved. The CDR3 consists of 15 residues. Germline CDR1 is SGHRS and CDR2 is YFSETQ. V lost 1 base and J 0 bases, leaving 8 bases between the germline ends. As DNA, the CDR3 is TGCGCCAGCAGCTTGATGGCGGTCTCTGGAAACACCATATATTTT. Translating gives CASSLMAVSGNTIYF. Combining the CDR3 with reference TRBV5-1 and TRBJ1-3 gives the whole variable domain KAGVTQTPRYLIKTRGQQVTLSCSPISGHRSVSWYQQTPGQGLQFLFEYFSETQRNKGNFPGRFSGRQFSNSRSEMNVSTLELGDSALYLCASSLMAVSGNTIYFGEGSWLTVV.

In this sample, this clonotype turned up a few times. The chain's CDR3 is CASSLTPTGTGELFF. The CDR3 DNA reads as TGCGCCAGCAGCTTGACACCAACGGGGACCGGGGAGCTGTTTTTT. The gene calls are TRBV5-1 and TRBJ2-2; maybe TRBD2 (5 bases). CDR3 length equals 15 residues. V was trimmed by 1 base and J by 5 bases, leaving 12 bases between them. CDR1 and CDR2 (germline): SGHRS, YFSETQ.

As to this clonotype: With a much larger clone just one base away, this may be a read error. Here the CDR3 DNA reads TGTGCCAGCAGCCCCCGGACTAGCGAAGAGACCCAGTACTTC. Protein sequence: CASSPRTSEETQYF. The rearrangement uses TRBV7-9 and TRBJ2-5, with 9 bases fitting TRBD2. Germline V lookup: CDR1 SEHNR, CDR2 FQNEAQ (reference sequence). The CDR3 runs 14 residues. V lost 5 bases to trimming and J lost 3 bases; unmatched junction nucleotides: 4.

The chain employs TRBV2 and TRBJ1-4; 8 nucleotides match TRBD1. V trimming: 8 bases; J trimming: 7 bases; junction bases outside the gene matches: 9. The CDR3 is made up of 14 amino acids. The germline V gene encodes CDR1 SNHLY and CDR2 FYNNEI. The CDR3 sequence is CASLQDRVREKLFF. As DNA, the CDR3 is TGTGCCAGCCTCCAGGACAGGGTTCGTGAAAAACTGTTTTTT.

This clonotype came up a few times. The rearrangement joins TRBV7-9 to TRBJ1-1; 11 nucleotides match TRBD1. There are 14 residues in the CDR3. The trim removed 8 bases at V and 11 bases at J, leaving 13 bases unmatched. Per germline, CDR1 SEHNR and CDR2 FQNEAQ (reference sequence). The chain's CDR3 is CASLPDRTGGRAFF. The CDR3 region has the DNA TGTGCCAGCCTACCAGATCGGACAGGGGGCCGCGCTTTCTTT.

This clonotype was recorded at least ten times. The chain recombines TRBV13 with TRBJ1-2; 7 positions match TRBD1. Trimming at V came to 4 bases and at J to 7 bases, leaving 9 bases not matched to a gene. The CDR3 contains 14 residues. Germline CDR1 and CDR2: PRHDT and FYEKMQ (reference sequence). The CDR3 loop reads CASSSKSQGFGYTF. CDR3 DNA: TGTGCCAGCAGCTCAAAATCACAGGGGTTTGGCTACACCTTC.